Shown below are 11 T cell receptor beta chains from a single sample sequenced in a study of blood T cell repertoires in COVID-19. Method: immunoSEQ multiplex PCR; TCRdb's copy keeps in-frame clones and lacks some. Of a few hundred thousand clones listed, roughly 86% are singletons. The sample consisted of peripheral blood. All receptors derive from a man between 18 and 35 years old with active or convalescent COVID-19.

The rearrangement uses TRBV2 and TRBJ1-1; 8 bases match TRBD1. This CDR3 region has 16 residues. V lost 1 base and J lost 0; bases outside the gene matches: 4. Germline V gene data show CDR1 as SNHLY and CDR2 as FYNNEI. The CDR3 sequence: CASSEELGQVNTEAFF. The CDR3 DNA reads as TGTGCCAGCAGTGAAGAATTGGGACAGGTGAACACTGAAGCTTTCTTT. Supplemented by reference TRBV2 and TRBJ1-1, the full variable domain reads EPEVTQTPSHQVTQMGQEVILRCVPISNHLYFYWYRQILGQKVEFLVSFYNNEISEKSEIFDDQFSVERPDGSNFTLKIRSTKLEDSAMYFCASSEELGQVNTEAFFGQGTRLTVV.

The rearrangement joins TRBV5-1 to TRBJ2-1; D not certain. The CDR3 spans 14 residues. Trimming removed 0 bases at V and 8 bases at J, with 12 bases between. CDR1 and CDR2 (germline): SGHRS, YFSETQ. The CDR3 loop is CASSLVQFFDEQFF. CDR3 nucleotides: TGCGCCAGCAGCTTGGTACAGTTCTTCGATGAGCAGTTCTTC.

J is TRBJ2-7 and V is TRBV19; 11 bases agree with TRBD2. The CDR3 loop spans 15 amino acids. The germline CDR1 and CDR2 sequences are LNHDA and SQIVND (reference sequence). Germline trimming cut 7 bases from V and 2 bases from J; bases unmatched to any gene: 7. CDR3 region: CASTASGGSTYEQYF. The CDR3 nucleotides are TGTGCCAGTACGGCTAGCGGGGGGTCCACCTACGAGCAGTACTTC.

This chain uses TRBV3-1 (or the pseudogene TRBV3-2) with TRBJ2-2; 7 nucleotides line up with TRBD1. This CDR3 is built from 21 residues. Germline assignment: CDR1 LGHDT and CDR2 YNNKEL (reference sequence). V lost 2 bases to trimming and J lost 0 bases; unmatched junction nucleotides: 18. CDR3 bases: TGTGCCAGCAGCCAACCCCATCCGGGACAGATAAGATTTGCGAACACCGGGGAGCTGTTTTTT. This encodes CASSQPHPGQIRFANTGELFF.

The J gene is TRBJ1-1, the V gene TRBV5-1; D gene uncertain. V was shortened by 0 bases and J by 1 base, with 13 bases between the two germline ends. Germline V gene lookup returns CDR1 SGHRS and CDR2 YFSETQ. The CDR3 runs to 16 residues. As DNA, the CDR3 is TGCGCCAGCAGCTTGGCCTCCCGAGCGGGGAACACTGAAGCTTTCTTT. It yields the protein CASSLASRAGNTEAFF. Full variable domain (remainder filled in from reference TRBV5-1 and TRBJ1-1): KAGVTQTPRYLIKTRGQQVTLSCSPISGHRSVSWYQQTPGQGLQFLFEYFSETQRNKGNFPGRFSGRQFSNSRSEMNVSTLELGDSALYLCASSLASRAGNTEAFFGQGTRLTVV.

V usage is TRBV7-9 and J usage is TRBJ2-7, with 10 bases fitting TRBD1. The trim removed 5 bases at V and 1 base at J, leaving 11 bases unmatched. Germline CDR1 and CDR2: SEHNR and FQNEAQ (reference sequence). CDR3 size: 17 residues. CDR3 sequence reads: CASSGGTGAPSSYEQYF. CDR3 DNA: TGTGCCAGCAGCGGAGGGACAGGGGCCCCCTCATCCTACGAGCAGTACTTC. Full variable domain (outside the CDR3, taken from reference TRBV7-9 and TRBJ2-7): DTGVSQNPRHKITKRGQNVTFRCDPISEHNRLYWYRQTLGQGPEFLTYFQNEAQLEKSRLLSDRFSAERPKGSFSTLEIQRTEQGDSAMYLCASSGGTGAPSSYEQYFGPGTRLTVT.

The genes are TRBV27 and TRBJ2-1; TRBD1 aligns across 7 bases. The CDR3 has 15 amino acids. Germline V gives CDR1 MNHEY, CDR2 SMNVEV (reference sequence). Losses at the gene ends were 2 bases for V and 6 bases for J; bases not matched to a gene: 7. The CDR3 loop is CASSLSSAGGNEQFF. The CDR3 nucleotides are TGTGCCAGCAGTTTAAGCTCGGCAGGGGGCAATGAGCAGTTCTTC.

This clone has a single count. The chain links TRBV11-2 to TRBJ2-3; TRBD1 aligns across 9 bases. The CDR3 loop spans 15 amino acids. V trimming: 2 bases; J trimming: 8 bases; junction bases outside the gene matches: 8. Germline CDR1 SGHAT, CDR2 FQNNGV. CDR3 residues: CASSLTGQGMGTQYF. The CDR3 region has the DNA TGTGCCAGCAGCTTAACGGGACAGGGAATGGGTACGCAGTATTTT.

The DNA for the CDR3 is TGTGCCACCAGTGTCGCAGGGAATCAGCCCCAGCATTTT. Encoded protein: CATSVAGNQPQHF. This chain connects TRBV24-1 to TRBJ1-5; D might be TRBD1 (5 bases). CDR1 KGHDR and CDR2 SFDVKD come from the germline V gene. CDR3 length equals 13 residues. The V gene lost 5 bases and the J gene lost 4 bases, with 8 bases spanning the gap.

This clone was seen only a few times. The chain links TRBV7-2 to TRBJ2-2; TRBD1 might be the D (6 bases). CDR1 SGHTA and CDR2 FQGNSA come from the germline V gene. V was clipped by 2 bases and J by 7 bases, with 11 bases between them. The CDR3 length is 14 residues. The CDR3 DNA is TGTGCCAGCAGCTTACAGGGGAGCAGCGGGGAGCTGTTTTTT. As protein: CASSLQGSSGELFF.

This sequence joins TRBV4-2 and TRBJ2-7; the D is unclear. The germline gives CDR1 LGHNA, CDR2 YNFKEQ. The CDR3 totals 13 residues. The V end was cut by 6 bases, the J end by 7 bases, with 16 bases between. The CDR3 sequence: CASSPEALREQYF. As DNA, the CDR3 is TGTGCCAGCAGTCCCGAGGCCCTCCGAGAGCAGTACTTC.